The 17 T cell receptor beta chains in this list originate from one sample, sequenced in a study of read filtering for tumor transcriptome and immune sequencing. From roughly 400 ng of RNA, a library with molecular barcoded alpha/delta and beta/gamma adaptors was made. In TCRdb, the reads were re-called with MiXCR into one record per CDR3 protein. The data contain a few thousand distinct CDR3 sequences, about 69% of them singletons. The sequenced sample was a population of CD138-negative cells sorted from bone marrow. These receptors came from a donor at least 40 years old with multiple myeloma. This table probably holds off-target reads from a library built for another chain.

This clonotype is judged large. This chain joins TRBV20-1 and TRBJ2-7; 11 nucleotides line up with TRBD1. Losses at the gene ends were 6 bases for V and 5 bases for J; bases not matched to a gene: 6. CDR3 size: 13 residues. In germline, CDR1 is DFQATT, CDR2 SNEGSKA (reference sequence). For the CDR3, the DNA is TGCAGTGCCCTAGGACAGGGGGCGGACGAGCAGTACTTC. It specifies CSALGQGADEQYF.

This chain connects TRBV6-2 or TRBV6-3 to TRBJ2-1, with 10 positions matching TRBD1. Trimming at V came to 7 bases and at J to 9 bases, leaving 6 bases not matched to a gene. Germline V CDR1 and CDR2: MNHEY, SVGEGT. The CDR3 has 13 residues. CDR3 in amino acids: CASNRDRGGEQFF. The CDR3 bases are TGTGCCAGCAACCGGGACAGGGGTGGTGAGCAGTTCTTC.

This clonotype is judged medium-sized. The CDR3 DNA follows: TGTGCCAGCAGCCTACGACAGGACCAAGAGACCCAGTACTTC. This gives the protein CASSLRQDQETQYF. This chain connects TRBV7-9 to TRBJ2-5; maybe TRBD1 (6 bases). The germline V gene has CDR1 SEHNR and CDR2 FQNEAQ (reference sequence). The CDR3 is 14 residues long. V dropped 5 bases and J dropped 0 bases, with 10 bases sitting between them.

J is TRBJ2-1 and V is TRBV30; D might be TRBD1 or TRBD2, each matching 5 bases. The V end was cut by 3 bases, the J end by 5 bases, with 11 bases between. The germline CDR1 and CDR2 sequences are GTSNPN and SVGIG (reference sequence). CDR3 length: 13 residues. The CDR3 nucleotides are TGTGCCTGGAGCGGGGACGGTGACAATGAGCAGTTCTTC. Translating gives CAWSGDGDNEQFF.

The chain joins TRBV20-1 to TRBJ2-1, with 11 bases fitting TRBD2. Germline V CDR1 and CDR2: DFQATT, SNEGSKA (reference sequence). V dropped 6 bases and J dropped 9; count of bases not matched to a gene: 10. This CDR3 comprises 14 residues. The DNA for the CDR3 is TGCAGTGCCTTCCTAGCGGGAGGATTACCTGAGCAGTTCTTC. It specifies CSAFLAGGLPEQFF.

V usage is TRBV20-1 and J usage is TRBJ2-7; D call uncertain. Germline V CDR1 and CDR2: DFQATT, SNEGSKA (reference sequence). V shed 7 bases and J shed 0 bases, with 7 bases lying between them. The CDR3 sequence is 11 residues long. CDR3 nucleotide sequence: TGCAGTGGGACGATCTCCTACGAGCAGTACTTC. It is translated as CSGTISYEQYF.

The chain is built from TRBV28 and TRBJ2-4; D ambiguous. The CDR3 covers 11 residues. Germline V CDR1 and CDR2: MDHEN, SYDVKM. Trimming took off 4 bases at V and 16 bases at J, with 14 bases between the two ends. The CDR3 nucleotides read TGTGCCAGCAGTTACCGGTCGATAGCTTACTTC. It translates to CASSYRSIAYF. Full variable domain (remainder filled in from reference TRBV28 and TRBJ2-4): DVKVTQSSRYLVKRTGEKVFLECVQDMDHENMFWYRQDPGLGLRLIYFSYDVKMKEKGDIPEGYSVSREKKERFSLILESASTNQTSMYLCASSYRSIAYFGAGTRLSVL.

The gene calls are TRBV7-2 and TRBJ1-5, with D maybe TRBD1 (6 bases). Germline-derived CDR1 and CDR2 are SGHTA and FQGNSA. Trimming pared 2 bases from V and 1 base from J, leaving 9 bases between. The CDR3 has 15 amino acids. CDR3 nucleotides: TGTGCCAGCAGCTTAATGGGGGCGAGCAATCAGCCCCAGCATTTT. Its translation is CASSLMGASNQPQHF.

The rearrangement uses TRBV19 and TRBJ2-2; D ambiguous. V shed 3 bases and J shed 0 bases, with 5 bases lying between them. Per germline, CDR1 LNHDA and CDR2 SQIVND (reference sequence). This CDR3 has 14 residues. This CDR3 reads CASSMPPNTGELFF. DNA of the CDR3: TGTGCCAGTAGTATGCCACCGAACACCGGGGAGCTGTTTTTT. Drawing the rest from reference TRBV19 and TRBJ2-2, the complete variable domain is DGGITQSPKYLFRKEGQNVTLSCEQNLNHDAMYWYRQDPGQGLRLIYYSQIVNDFQKGDIAEGYSVSREKKESFPLTVTSAQKNPTAFYLCASSMPPNTGELFFGEGSRLTVL.

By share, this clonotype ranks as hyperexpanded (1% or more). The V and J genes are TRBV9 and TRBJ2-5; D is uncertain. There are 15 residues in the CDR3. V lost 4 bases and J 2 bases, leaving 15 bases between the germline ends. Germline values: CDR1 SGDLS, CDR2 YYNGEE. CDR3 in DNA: TGTGCCAGCAGCCCCAACGGACGGAAACAAGAGACCCAGTACTTC. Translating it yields CASSPNGRKQETQYF.

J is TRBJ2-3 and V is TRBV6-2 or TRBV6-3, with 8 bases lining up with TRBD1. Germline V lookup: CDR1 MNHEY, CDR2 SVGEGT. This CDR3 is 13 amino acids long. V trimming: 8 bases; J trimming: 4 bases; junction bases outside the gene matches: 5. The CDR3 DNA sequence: TGTGCCAGCCGACAGGGGCAAGCAGATACGCAGTATTTT. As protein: CASRQGQADTQYF.

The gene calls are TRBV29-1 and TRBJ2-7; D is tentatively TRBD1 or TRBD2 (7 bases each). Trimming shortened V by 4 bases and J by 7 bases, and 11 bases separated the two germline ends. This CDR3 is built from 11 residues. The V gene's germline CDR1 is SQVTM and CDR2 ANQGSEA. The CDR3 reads CSVAGGGEQYF. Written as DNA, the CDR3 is TGCAGCGTTGCAGGGGGAGGGGAGCAGTACTTC.

The CDR3: CASTRESIHEQFF. CDR3 in DNA: TGTGCCAGCACCCGCGAATCTATTCATGAGCAGTTCTTC. The chain joins TRBV6-5 to TRBJ2-1, with unresolved D. The CDR3 totals 13 residues. The germline V gene has CDR1 MNHEY and CDR2 SVGAGI. Trimming took 7 bases from V and 8 from J, leaving 15 bases between them.

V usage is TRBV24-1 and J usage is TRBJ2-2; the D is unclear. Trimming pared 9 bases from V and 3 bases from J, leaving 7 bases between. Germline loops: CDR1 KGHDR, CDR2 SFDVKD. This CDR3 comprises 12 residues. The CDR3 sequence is CATGQHTGELFF. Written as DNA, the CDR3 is TGTGCCACCGGCCAGCACACCGGGGAGCTGTTTTTT.

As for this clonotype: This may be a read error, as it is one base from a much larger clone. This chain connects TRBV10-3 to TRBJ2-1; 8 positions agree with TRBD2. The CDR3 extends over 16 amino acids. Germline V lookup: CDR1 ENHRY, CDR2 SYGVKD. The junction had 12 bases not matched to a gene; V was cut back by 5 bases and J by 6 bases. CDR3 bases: TGTGCCATCAGTAAACTAGCGGCAAGCTCCCGCAATGAGCAGTTCTTC. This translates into CAISKLAASSRNEQFF.

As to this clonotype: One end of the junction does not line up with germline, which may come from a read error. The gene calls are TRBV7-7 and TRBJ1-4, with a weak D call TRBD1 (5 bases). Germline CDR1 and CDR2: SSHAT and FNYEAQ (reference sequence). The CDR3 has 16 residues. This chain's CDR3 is CASSFVTVEGNGKLFF. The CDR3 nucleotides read TGTGCTAGCAGCTTTGTGACAGTGGAGGGTAACGGAAAACTGTTTTTT.

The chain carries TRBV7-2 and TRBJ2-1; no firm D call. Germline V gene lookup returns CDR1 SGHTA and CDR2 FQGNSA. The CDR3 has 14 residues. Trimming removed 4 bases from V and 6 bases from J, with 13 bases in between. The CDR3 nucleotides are TGTGCCAGCAGCTCCCGAAGGGTTGGCAATGAGCAGTTCTTC. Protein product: CASSSRRVGNEQFF.